This T cell receptor beta chain came from a study of vaccination and CD4 T cells after COVID-19. Oncomine TCR Beta short-read sequencing was applied to DNA from cultured CD4+ T cells. TCRdb redid the calling of the PCR reads with MiXCR, one entry per CDR3 protein. The table records some 18,000 distinct CDR3 sequences, around three fifths of them present only once. Note on this clonotype: The antigen remains unidentified.

The treatment: roughly nine-day PBMC culture with coronavirus spike peptide pools or control peptides (ViraFEST assay). This clonotype was sampled from a human donor who had recovered from COVID-19. The sample taken for sequencing was CD4+ T cells from blood, cultured in vitro.

CDR3 loop: CASSGGIYNSPLHF. CDR3 sequence (DNA): TGTGCCAGCAGTGGAGGCATCTATAATTCACCCCTCCACTTT. The chain links TRBV25-1 to TRBJ1-6; no clear D gene. CDR3 length: 14 amino acids. The V end lost 4 bases, the J end lost 3 bases, and 7 bases lay between the germline ends. Germline V CDR1 and CDR2: MGHDK, SYGVNS.